This paragraph reports one TCR beta chain. The table came from immunoSEQ multiplex PCR; TCRdb's copy has only in-frame clones and leaves some out. Seen here are under 200,000 clones, approximately 88% observed once, and the top ten hold 2.5% to 3%. V was pared by 0 bases and J by 2 bases, with 12 bases between. The CDR3 sequence is 15 residues long. The data were obtained in a study of blood T cell repertoires in COVID-19. The TCR was taken from a woman aged 55 to 70 with acute or convalescent COVID-19. This chain links TRBV5-3 with TRBJ2-7, with D possibly TRBD1 on 6 matching bases. TRBV5-3 is an ORF for which the function is uncertain. Sequencing was performed on peripheral blood. This CDR3 reads CARSLDGGLTYEQYF. In DNA form, the CDR3 reads TGTGCCAGAAGCTTGGATGGGGGCCTAACCTACGAGCAGTACTTC.